The 26 T cell receptor beta chains reported below all come from one sample, sequenced in a study of memory CD4+ T cells and cytomegalovirus serostatus. Single viable CD3+CD4+CD8-CD45RO+ cells were sorted as the memory CD4+ T cells. Method: immunoSEQ multiplex PCR; TCRdb's copy keeps in-frame clones and lacks some. Counted here are under 65,000 clones, just under 80% occurring once; the ten biggest clones make up 0.67%. Sequenced: memory CD4+ T cells from blood. The receptor source for this set is an adult in good health and CMV-seronegative.

This clone has a single count. The chain is built from TRBV14 and TRBJ2-6, with D unclear. The CDR3 is 17 residues long. Deletions cut 4 bases from V and 0 bases from J, with 13 bases between. Germline lookup yields CDR1 SGHDN and CDR2 FVKESK. CDR3 sequence (DNA): TGTGCCAGCAGCCGTGAACACCTAGTCTCTGGGGCCAACGTCCTGACTTTC. Amino acids: CASSREHLVSGANVLTF.

J is TRBJ2-7 and V is TRBV6-5; 9 bases match TRBD1. The CDR3 loop spans 14 amino acids. The trim removed 9 bases at V and 5 bases at J, leaving 11 bases unmatched. Germline V gives CDR1 MNHEY, CDR2 SVGAGI. The CDR3 here is CASVMGDRVHEQYF. The DNA for the CDR3 is TGTGCCAGTGTTATGGGGGACAGGGTCCACGAGCAGTACTTC.

This clone showed up just a few times. The chain links TRBV28 to TRBJ1-5; 8 nucleotides agree with TRBD1. Per germline, CDR1 MDHEN and CDR2 SYDVKM. V shed 3 bases and J 7 bases; nucleotides not matched to a gene: 5. The CDR3 totals 14 residues. This CDR3 is CASSLNRGEQPQHF. The CDR3 DNA is TGTGCCAGCAGTTTGAACAGGGGGGAACAGCCCCAGCATTTT.

The rearrangement joins TRBV30 to TRBJ1-5, with TRBD1 matching over 7 bases. The V gene end was trimmed by 3 bases and the J gene end by 0 bases; junction bases not matched to a gene: 14. CDR3 length equals 18 residues. Germline V CDR1 and CDR2: GTSNPN, SVGIG (reference sequence). The CDR3 DNA reads as TGTGCCTGGAGAATAGAACCGGGACAGTTTTATAGCAATCAGCCCCAGCATTTT. Its protein is CAWRIEPGQFYSNQPQHF.

The chain employs TRBV5-1 and TRBJ2-1; TRBD1 is a possible D gene (6 bases). Germline V lookup: CDR1 SGHRS, CDR2 YFSETQ. The V end lost 0 bases, the J end lost 7 bases, and 11 bases lay between the germline ends. The CDR3 is made up of 14 amino acids. The CDR3 loop reads CASSLATGKNEQFF. The CDR3 nucleotides read TGCGCCAGCAGCTTGGCCACAGGGAAGAATGAGCAGTTCTTC.

The chain recombines TRBV9 with TRBJ2-5; TRBD2 matches at 9 bases. J lost 0 bases, V lost 4 bases, and 10 bases had no gene match. Germline V gives CDR1 SGDLS, CDR2 YYNGEE. The CDR3 totals 17 residues. DNA for the CDR3: TGTGCCAGCAGCCCACGGGGGGCTAGCGGGAACCAAGAGACCCAGTACTTC. It is translated as CASSPRGASGNQETQYF.

V usage is TRBV7-6 and J usage is TRBJ1-5; 7 positions agree with TRBD1. CDR1 SGHVS and CDR2 FNYEAQ come from the germline V gene. This CDR3 comprises 15 residues. V was pared by 1 base and J by 4 bases, with 4 bases of the junction left unmatched. The chain's CDR3 is CASSLGDRVNQPQHF. The CDR3 DNA reads TGTGCCAGCAGCTTAGGCGACAGGGTTAATCAGCCCCAGCATTTT.

The V call is TRBV4-1, the J call TRBJ2-1, with TRBD2 matching 8 bases. V dropped 5 bases and J dropped 0; count of bases not matched to a gene: 9. Germline CDR1 MGHRA, CDR2 YSYEKL. This CDR3 is built from 17 residues. CDR3 nucleotides: TGCGCCAGCAGCGAGGGACTAGGAGTGAGCTCCTACAATGAGCAGTTCTTC. This sequence encodes CASSEGLGVSSYNEQFF.

J is TRBJ1-5 and V is TRBV28; no reliable D call. Trimming removed 5 bases from V and 4 bases from J, with 18 bases in between. Germline CDR1 MDHEN, CDR2 SYDVKM. The CDR3 has 16 amino acids. The CDR3 sequence: CASSPEGSVLNQPQHF. As DNA, the CDR3 is TGTGCCAGCAGTCCGGAAGGGTCAGTTCTTAATCAGCCCCAGCATTTT.

This chain connects TRBV11-3 to TRBJ2-3; D possibly corresponds to TRBD2 (6 bases). The germline V gene has CDR1 SGHNT and CDR2 YENEEA. Deletions cut 4 bases from V and 1 base from J, with 12 bases between. CDR3 size: 15 residues. The chain's CDR3 is CASSSIADRTDTQYF. In DNA form, the CDR3 reads TGTGCCAGCAGCTCCATAGCGGACCGCACAGATACGCAGTATTTT.

This clone was counted only a few times. V usage is TRBV4-2 and J usage is TRBJ1-1; tentative D call: TRBD1 (6 bases). The germline V gene encodes CDR1 LGHNA and CDR2 YNFKEQ. The CDR3 has 15 residues. V was trimmed by 6 bases and J by 2 bases, leaving 16 bases between them. The chain's CDR3 is CASRGGGGGNTEAFF. DNA of the CDR3: TGTGCCAGCAGGGGGGGTGGGGGCGGTAACACTGAAGCTTTCTTT.

In its sample, this clone was seen a few times. The chain is built from TRBV11-2 and TRBJ1-2, with unresolved D. V was cut by 5 bases and J by 5 bases, with 9 bases left in between. The germline V gene has CDR1 SGHAT and CDR2 FQNNGV. CDR3 length: 12 amino acids. CDR3 protein: CASSPRKYGYTF. In DNA form, the CDR3 reads TGTGCCAGCAGCCCCCGGAAATATGGCTACACCTTC.

The chain uses TRBV7-9 and TRBJ2-7; D unclear. V dropped 3 bases and J dropped 9 bases, with 21 bases sitting between them. CDR1 is SEHNR, CDR2 FQNEAQ, per germline (reference sequence). CDR3 length: 15 residues. CDR3 nucleotide sequence: TGTGCCAGCAGCTTTTTGGCGTTCGGGCATTCCGGGCAGTACTTC. Translating gives CASSFLAFGHSGQYF.

The V and J genes are TRBV9 and TRBJ2-7; TRBD2 agrees at 7 bases. Germline lookup yields CDR1 SGDLS and CDR2 YYNGEE. The CDR3 totals 15 residues. The junction had 17 bases not matched to a gene; V was cut back by 4 bases and J by 10 bases. The CDR3 nucleotides read TGTGCCAGCAGCTTGACGGACGGGGAGGGATCTCGACAGTACTTC. Translating gives CASSLTDGEGSRQYF.

Of note for this clone: A read error may account for a junction end that differs from germline. The V and J genes are TRBV7-7 and TRBJ2-3; 7 bases are a match to TRBD1. This CDR3 has 16 residues. Germline V gives CDR1 SSHAT, CDR2 FNYEAQ (reference sequence). Written as DNA, the CDR3 is TGTGCTAGCAGCTTGTCCCGGGACAGTTCCACAGATACGCAGTATTTT. The encoded protein is CASSLSRDSSTDTQYF.

J is TRBJ2-7 and V is TRBV29-1, with no clear D. V lost 4 bases to trimming and J lost 1 base, with 17 bases between them. This CDR3 comprises 15 residues. Germline V CDR1 and CDR2: SQVTM, ANQGSEA. CDR3 nucleotides: TGCAGCGTTGTCGGAACTAAGTCCCTGTCCTACGAGCAGTACTTC. Its protein is CSVVGTKSLSYEQYF.

This chain links TRBV30 with TRBJ1-2, with a weak D call TRBD1 (5 bases). The CDR3 has 12 amino acids. Germline lookup yields CDR1 GTSNPN and CDR2 SVGIG (reference sequence). The germline V and J ends were trimmed by 7 bases and 4 bases, with 13 bases remaining between them. The CDR3 DNA follows: TGTGCCTCCGACAGCTACCTCTATGGCTACACCTTC. Protein product: CASDSYLYGYTF. Complete variable domain (other parts from reference TRBV30 and TRBJ1-2): SQTIHQWPATLVQPVGSPLSLECTVEGTSNPNLYWYRQAAGRGLQLLFYSVGIGQISSEVPQNLSASRPQDRQFILSSKKLLLSDSGFYLCASDSYLYGYTFGSGTRLTVV.

The chain recombines TRBV7-3 with TRBJ2-3; D may be TRBD1 or TRBD2 (5 bases each). The germline V and J ends were trimmed by 2 bases and 8 bases, with 20 bases remaining between them. The CDR3 consists of 16 residues. Germline-derived CDR1 and CDR2 are SGHTA and FQGTGA. DNA of the CDR3: TGTGCCAGCAGCTTAGATCTAGCAGGGTTGGTTGGTACGCAGTATTTT. Amino acids: CASSLDLAGLVGTQYF.

The V call is TRBV12-5, the J call TRBJ1-1; a weak D match, TRBD1 (5 bases). The germline CDR1 and CDR2 sequences are LGHNT and FRNRAP. The V and J ends lost 6 bases and 9 bases respectively, with 14 bases between them. The CDR3 contains 12 residues. In DNA form, the CDR3 reads TGTGCTAGTGGGTCGGACACTGCACAAGCTTTCTTT. Its translation is CASGSDTAQAFF.

The gene calls are TRBV10-3 and TRBJ2-7, with TRBD1 matching over 8 bases. Per germline, CDR1 ENHRY and CDR2 SYGVKD. J lost 3 bases, V lost 3 bases, and 7 bases had no gene match. The CDR3 is made up of 15 amino acids. CDR3 DNA: TGTGCCATCAGTGAACAAGACAGGGGCAACTACGAGCAGTACTTC. As protein: CAISEQDRGNYEQYF.

A few counts support this clone. This chain connects TRBV5-6 to TRBJ2-3; tentative D call: TRBD2 (5 bases). The germline gives CDR1 SGHDT, CDR2 YYEEEE. The CDR3 spans 16 residues. Trimming cost V 0 bases and J 1 base, with 12 bases left between them. CDR3 sequence (DNA): TGTGCCAGCAGCTTGGTGCGAGCGGATGGCACAGATACGCAGTATTTT. This encodes CASSLVRADGTDTQYF.

On this clone itself: At one end the junction does not follow the germline gene, possibly because of a read error. J is TRBJ2-1 and V is TRBV7-7; tentative D call: TRBD2 (6 bases). The germline CDR1 and CDR2 sequences are SSHAT and FNYEAQ (reference sequence). The CDR3 is 14 residues long. This chain's CDR3 is CASRPTLSGGEQFF. The CDR3 nucleotides are TGTGCTAGCAGACCTACCCTATCCGGGGGTGAGCAGTTCTTC.

The chain recombines TRBV9 with TRBJ2-7; D possibly corresponds to TRBD2 (5 bases). Germline CDR1 reads SGDLS; CDR2 reads YYNGEE. The CDR3 has 15 residues. Deletions cut 0 bases from V and 2 bases from J, with 12 bases between. CDR3 loop: CASSVGRALAYEQYF. CDR3 DNA: TGTGCCAGCAGCGTAGGTCGAGCACTAGCCTACGAGCAGTACTTC.

The chain is built from TRBV2 and TRBJ1-2; 8 positions agree with TRBD1. CDR1 is SNHLY, CDR2 FYNNEI, per germline. V was clipped by 6 bases and J by 3 bases; unmatched bases: 15. This CDR3 region has 17 residues. The CDR3 region is CASRGRAQGAGDYGYTF. CDR3 in DNA: TGTGCCAGCAGAGGTCGGGCCCAGGGGGCGGGGGACTATGGCTACACCTTC.

This clone was seen just once. The chain carries TRBV7-2 and TRBJ1-1; D not resolved. Trimming pared 5 bases from V and 1 base from J, leaving 23 bases between. The CDR3 covers 18 residues. Germline values: CDR1 SGHTA, CDR2 FQGNSA. For the CDR3, the DNA is TGTGCCAGCAGCCCTAAGGCTATGGCTATGGGATGGAACACTGAAGCTTTCTTT. Amino acids: CASSPKAMAMGWNTEAFF. The variable domain in full, with the rest retrieved from reference TRBV7-2 and TRBJ1-1, is GAGVSQSPSNKVTEKGKDVELRCDPISGHTALYWYRQSLGQGLEFLIYFQGNSAPDKSGLPSDRFSAERTGGSVSTLTIQRTQQEDSAVYLCASSPKAMAMGWNTEAFFGQGTRLTVV.

The chain combines TRBV7-8 with TRBJ2-3; D ambiguous. V was trimmed by 7 bases and J by 2 bases, leaving 7 bases between them. This CDR3 spans 12 amino acids. Looked up from germline, CDR1 is SGHVS and CDR2 is FQNEAQ. CDR3 coding DNA: TGTGCCAGCAACAAGGACACAGATACGCAGTATTTT. This encodes CASNKDTDTQYF.